What follows are 7 T cell receptor beta chains derived from one specimen sequenced in a study of regulatory T cells in long-lasting Graves disease. Sequencing libraries for TCR beta were prepared with iRepertoire HTBI primers and Arm-PCR of CDR3 regions. TCRdb passed the multiplex PCR reads through MiXCR, listing each CDR3 protein once. The sample lists hundreds of thousands of distinct CDR3 sequences, about 32% occurring once. Time point of the sample: persistent/refractory GD, antithyroid drugs over 5 years with positive TRAb. TCR sequences were obtained from RNA taken from PBMCs. The sample here was peripheral blood mononuclear cells (PBMCs), taken when the disease was refractory, from a patient treated with antithyroid drugs. The receptors shown here come from a female donor with Graves disease.

This chain links TRBV28 with TRBJ1-4; D call uncertain. CDR3 size: 12 residues. CDR1 is MDHEN, CDR2 SYDVKM, per germline. Trimming removed 7 bases at V and 7 bases at J, with 10 bases between. The DNA for the CDR3 is TGTGCCAGCACCTCAGGTGGTGAAAAACTGTTTTTT. It is translated as CASTSGGEKLFF. The whole variable domain, remainder taken from reference TRBV28 and TRBJ1-4, is DVKVTQSSRYLVKRTGEKVFLECVQDMDHENMFWYRQDPGLGLRLIYFSYDVKMKEKGDIPEGYSVSREKKERFSLILESASTNQTSMYLCASTSGGEKLFFGSGTQLSVL.

This rearrangement joins TRBV18 to TRBJ1-2, with TRBD1 matching 9 bases. Germline CDR1 and CDR2: KGHSH and LQKENI. The CDR3 loop spans 15 amino acids. Trimming cost V 2 bases and J 4 bases; bases outside gene matches: 5. CDR3 DNA: TGTGCCAGCTCACCAAGCACAGGGGGCAGCTATGGCTACACCTTC. Its protein is CASSPSTGGSYGYTF.

The rearrangement uses TRBV27 and TRBJ2-5; D is perhaps TRBD2 (6 bases). CDR3 size: 15 residues. V lost 4 bases and J 1 base, leaving 13 bases between the germline ends. Germline CDR1 is MNHEY and CDR2 is SMNVEV (reference sequence). The CDR3 region is CASSSQKGLQETQYF. For the CDR3, the DNA is TGTGCCAGCAGTTCCCAAAAGGGACTCCAAGAGACCCAGTACTTC.

Notes on this clonotype: This is likely a read error, given that the CDR3 carries no conserved phenylalanine or tryptophan at its end. The chain uses TRBV20-1 and TRBJ1-5; D gene unclear. The CDR3 loop spans 12 amino acids. V was pared by 3 bases and J by 1 base, with 4 bases between. From germline, CDR1 is DFQATT and CDR2 SNEGSKA (reference sequence). The CDR3 sequence: CSASTSNQPQHL. DNA for the CDR3: TGCAGTGCTAGTACAAGCAATCAGCCCCAGCATCTT.

In its sample, this clonotype was seen many times. The DNA for the CDR3 is TGTGCCAGCAGTGTCTCCGGGACTCCAAAAGGTGAAAAACTGTTTTTT. It encodes CASSVSGTPKGEKLFF. V gene TRBV2 combines with J gene TRBJ1-4; D possibly corresponds to TRBD1 (5 bases). The CDR3 spans 16 residues. Per germline, CDR1 SNHLY and CDR2 FYNNEI. The V end lost 4 bases, the J end lost 7 bases, and 19 bases lay between the germline ends. The variable domain in full, completed from reference TRBV2 and TRBJ1-4, reads EPEVTQTPSHQVTQMGQEVILRCVPISNHLYFYWYRQILGQKVEFLVSFYNNEISEKSEIFDDQFSVERPDGSNFTLKIRSTKLEDSAMYFCASSVSGTPKGEKLFFGSGTQLSVL.

This chain links TRBV20-1 with TRBJ2-7, with 9 positions matching TRBD2. V gave up 4 bases and J gave up 3 bases; unmatched junction bases: 13. Germline CDR1 is DFQATT and CDR2 is SNEGSKA (reference sequence). CDR3 length: 16 amino acids. CDR3 region: CSAKELAGPRSYEQYF. For the CDR3, the DNA is TGCAGTGCTAAAGAACTAGCGGGCCCGAGGAGCTACGAGCAGTACTTC.

This clonotype was observed a few times. The chain employs TRBV27 and TRBJ1-5, with TRBD1 matching 7 bases. The CDR3 loop spans 16 amino acids. Germline V gene sequence: CDR1 MNHEY, CDR2 SMNVEV (reference sequence). V lost 10 bases and J lost 0; bases outside the gene matches: 12. Here the CDR3 DNA reads TGTGCCACCAAAGACAGGGCGGGTTTTAGCAATCAGCCCCAGCATTTT. This gives the protein CATKDRAGFSNQPQHF.